This TCR beta chain was identified during a study of T cells in Graves' hyperthyroidism and ophthalmopathy. A word on this clonotype: Its antigen is still unknown.

The CDR3 regions of TCR beta were amplified from RNA transcripts. First-round RT-PCR of the TCR CDR3 relied on the HTBI primer set. TCRdb re-analysed the multiplex PCR reads in MiXCR, keeping a single row per CDR3 protein. Of fewer than 350,000 distinct CDR3 sequences in the sample, around 13% were seen once. General study points: Stable hyperthyroidism was separated from ophthalmopathy by a model based on 13 V-J features.

This CDR3 spans 12 amino acids. Trimming shortened V by 2 bases and J by 7 bases, and 12 bases separated the two germline ends. CDR1 and CDR2 (germline): GTSNPN, SVGIG (reference sequence). Hyperthyroidism in the patients, aged 18 to 65, was newly diagnosed and under 2 months in duration. The receptor was derived from a woman aged 40 to 50 with Graves' hyperthyroidism. Sequenced material: blood. The chain employs TRBV30 and TRBJ2-7; D might be TRBD2 (6 bases). The CDR3 bases are TGTGCCTGGAGTAACGCCCGGGGGGAGCAGTACTTC. It specifies CAWSNARGEQYF.